What follows are 10 T cell receptor beta chains derived from one specimen sequenced in a study of T cell responses to AZD1222 COVID-19 vaccine. TCRdb's table, derived via immunoSEQ multiplex PCR, lists solely in-frame clones and lacks some. Here the sample spans some 150,000 clones, around 92% being singletons. Specimen: peripheral blood, collected on day 0 of MenACWY control vaccination. The receptor source for this set is an adult in good health.

The rearrangement joins TRBV2 to TRBJ2-7; no clear D. Germline V gene sequence: CDR1 SNHLY, CDR2 FYNNEI. Trimming cost V 2 bases and J 2 bases, with 4 bases left between them. This CDR3 contains 12 residues. CDR3 DNA sequence: TGTGCCAGCAGTGAACTAGCCTACGAGCAGTACTTC. This codes for CASSELAYEQYF.

The chain employs TRBV19 and TRBJ1-1; possibly TRBD1 for D (6 bases). Germline V lookup: CDR1 LNHDA, CDR2 SQIVND (reference sequence). V lost 10 bases and J 3 bases, leaving 12 bases between the germline ends. This CDR3 has 12 amino acids. DNA for the CDR3: TGTGCCATCCGGAGGGGGGACACTGAAGCTTTCTTT. Amino acids: CAIRRGDTEAFF. Full variable domain (rest looked up from reference TRBV19 and TRBJ1-1): DGGITQSPKYLFRKEGQNVTLSCEQNLNHDAMYWYRQDPGQGLRLIYYSQIVNDFQKGDIAEGYSVSREKKESFPLTVTSAQKNPTAFYLCAIRRGDTEAFFGQGTRLTVV.

V and J are TRBV19 and TRBJ2-2; 9 positions agree with TRBD1. With 8 bases clipped from V and 6 bases from J, the junction kept 7 bases outside the gene matches. This CDR3 contains 14 residues. Germline loops: CDR1 LNHDA, CDR2 SQIVND (reference sequence). The CDR3 DNA sequence: TGTGCCAGTCACGGACAGGGGTATCCCGGGGAGCTGTTTTTT. It translates to CASHGQGYPGELFF.

V is TRBV28 and J is TRBJ2-7; D is perhaps TRBD2 (6 bases). Germline assignment: CDR1 MDHEN and CDR2 SYDVKM. The CDR3 spans 20 residues. With 3 bases removed from V and 0 bases from J, the gap between germline ends came to 27 bases. CDR3 region: CASSFPARDWRQINSYEQYF. As DNA, the CDR3 is TGTGCCAGCAGTTTTCCAGCTCGGGACTGGCGGCAAATAAACTCCTACGAGCAGTACTTC.

The rearrangement joins TRBV4-3 to TRBJ2-1; 9 bases map to TRBD2. Trimming took 0 bases from V and 6 from J; bases not matched to a gene: 3. CDR3 length equals 15 residues. The V gene's germline CDR1 is LGHNA and CDR2 YSLEER. CDR3 loop: CASSQDLLAGNEQFF. CDR3 DNA sequence: TGCGCCAGCAGCCAAGACTTACTAGCGGGCAATGAGCAGTTCTTC.

The chain employs TRBV6-5 and TRBJ2-1, with TRBD2 matching over 10 bases. Losses at the gene ends were 5 bases for V and 5 bases for J; bases not matched to a gene: 6. Germline V gene lookup returns CDR1 MNHEY and CDR2 SVGAGI. CDR3 length equals 15 residues. This chain's CDR3 is CASSTTSGPNNEQFF. In nucleotides, the CDR3 is TGTGCCAGCAGTACGACTAGCGGGCCTAACAATGAGCAGTTCTTC.

This chain uses TRBV6-2 or TRBV6-3 with TRBJ2-5; D is perhaps TRBD1 or TRBD2 (6 bases each). Deletions cut 5 bases from V and 4 bases from J, with 17 bases between. Germline-derived CDR1 and CDR2 are MNHEY and SVGEGT. This CDR3 is built from 15 residues. DNA of the CDR3: TGTGCCAGCAGTCCCAGGGGACGGGAGTTAGAGACCCAGTACTTC. The encoded protein is CASSPRGRELETQYF.

CDR3 loop: CASTGTYTGELFF. The CDR3 DNA sequence: TGTGCCAGCACCGGGACTTACACCGGGGAGCTGTTTTTT. J is TRBJ2-2 and V is TRBV25-1, with D possibly matching TRBD2 (6 bases). The CDR3 contains 13 residues. Germline CDR1 and CDR2: MGHDK and SYGVNS. Trimming left V 7 bases short and J 3 bases short, with 9 bases between.

The chain has TRBV19 and TRBJ2-1; 10 bases align to TRBD1. V lost 5 bases and J lost 9; bases outside the gene matches: 7. CDR3 length: 14 amino acids. Germline-derived CDR1 and CDR2 are LNHDA and SQIVND (reference sequence). CDR3: CASSPRQGAIEQFF. The CDR3 nucleotides are TGTGCCAGTAGTCCCCGACAGGGGGCAATTGAGCAGTTCTTC.

J is TRBJ2-7 and V is TRBV4-1; weak D call: TRBD1 (6 bases). V lost 0 bases and J lost 4, with 19 bases in between. Germline lookup yields CDR1 MGHRA and CDR2 YSYEKL. The CDR3 runs to 17 residues. This CDR3 is CASSQDLGPRGTYEQYF. The CDR3 region has the DNA TGCGCCAGCAGCCAAGATCTGGGTCCCAGGGGTACTTACGAGCAGTACTTC.